Listed below are T cell receptor beta chains from one sample, sequenced in a study of CD8+CD57+ T cells in acquired aplastic anemia. TCRdb reprocessed the reads with MiXCR, giving one entry per CDR3 protein. The sample holds 450,000 to 600,000 distinct CDR3 sequences, about a third seen once. The source material was sorted CD4+, CD8+, or CD8+CD57+ T cells (not recorded which) from PBMCs. The receptors stem from a human donor with aplastic anemia. CDR3s include the opening cysteine and the closing phenylalanine or tryptophan. The order of the fields is CDR3 DNA, CDR3 protein, CDR3 length, V gene, clone size, J gene, D gene. The D gene is left open where the match is weak. Where a row states a size, it is once, few, many or the class of an expanded clone; other rows omit it.

TGTGCCAGCAGCCCCCTTCTAAAAACGGAGACTGAAGCTTTCTTT,CASSPLLKTETEAFF,15,TRBV6-4,few,TRBJ1-1,-
TGCAGCGTGCGGGGACAGGGATCTTACCAAGAGACCCAGTACTTC,CSVRGQGSYQETQYF,15,TRBV29-1,many,TRBJ2-5,TRBD1
TGTGCCAGCAGCTCGTCGGACGTGGATGATTCACCCCTCCACTTT,CASSSSDVDDSPLHF,15,TRBV3-1,many,TRBJ1-6,-
TGTGCCAGTAGTCCTGAGGGGAGGGGGACTGAAGCTTTCTTT,CASSPEGRGTEAFF,14,TRBV19,many,TRBJ1-1,-
TGTGCCAGCAGCCCCGAGCGGGAGGAGGGCGAGCAGTACTTC,CASSPEREEGEQYF,14,TRBV5-4,-,TRBJ2-7,TRBD2
TGCGCCAGCAGTGAGTCGTCTGGGGCCAACGTCCTGACTTTC,CASSESSGANVLTF,14,TRBV10-1,many,TRBJ2-6,-
TGTGCCAGCAGTAGTGGGCGGGAGGGCCCCAATGAGCAGTTCTTC,CASSSGREGPNEQFF,15,TRBV27,few,TRBJ2-1,TRBD2
TGTGCCAGCAGCTTACTGGACGGTAATTCACCCCTCCACTTT,CASSLLDGNSPLHF,14,TRBV7-9,few,TRBJ1-6,-
TGCAGCGTACCTATTCCTGGTGAAAAACTGTTTTTT,CSVPIPGEKLFF,12,TRBV29-1,-,TRBJ1-4,-
TGTGCCAGCAGTGAATCCGGGGGGTCGGGAAACATTCAGTACTTC,CASSESGGSGNIQYF,15,TRBV25-1,few,TRBJ2-4,TRBD2
TGCAGTGCTAGAGATCTTCGGCAGGACTATGGCTACACCTTC,CSARDLRQDYGYTF,14,TRBV20-1,-,TRBJ1-2,-
TGCGCCAGCAGCCACCACCAGGGCGGAGATCAGCCCCAGCATTTT,CASSHHQGGDQPQHF,15,TRBV4-1,few,TRBJ1-5,-
TGTGCCATCAGTGATCGGGACAGAGACTACGAGCAGTACTTC,CAISDRDRDYEQYF,14,TRBV10-3,few,TRBJ2-7,TRBD1
TGTGCCACCAGCCCCGAGGGGGACAGTGTTCAGCCCCAGCATTTT,CATSPEGDSVQPQHF,15,TRBV15,few,TRBJ1-5,TRBD1
TGTGCCAGCAGCGTACAAGCGGACAATGAGCAGTTCTTC,CASSVQADNEQFF,13,TRBV9,few,TRBJ2-1,-
TGCGCCAGCAGTGAGGGACAGGTGGGAAATCAGCCCCAGCATTTT,CASSEGQVGNQPQHF,15,TRBV10-2,many,TRBJ1-5,TRBD1
TGTGCCAGCAGCTCAGGAACAGGGTTGAATTCACCCCTCCACTTT,CASSSGTGLNSPLHF,15,TRBV9,many,TRBJ1-6,-
TGTGCCAGCAGCTTATATACAGAGACGAACACTGAAGCTTTCTTT,CASSLYTETNTEAFF,15,TRBV7-2,-,TRBJ1-1,-
TGCAGTGCTAGAGAAGACCGGTCACAGTATTTT,CSAREDRSQYF,11,TRBV20-1,-,TRBJ2-3,-
TGTGCCAGCAGTTACAACGGGGGGGCCGGAGATACGCAGTATTTT,CASSYNGGAGDTQYF,15,TRBV6-2/TRBV6-3,few,TRBJ2-3,TRBD2
TGCGCCAGCGCCGGGGGGGACGTAAATTCACCCCTCCACTTT,CASAGGDVNSPLHF,14,TRBV5-1,-,TRBJ1-6,-
TGTGCCAGCAGCTTGGGGGACAGCGGGGGGACCGTCCCGACATCCTACGAGCAGTACTTC,CASSLGDSGGTVPTSYEQYF,20,TRBV5-4,few,TRBJ2-7,TRBD2
TGTGCCACCAGTGGTGGGGTGGGGAATGGCTACACCTTC,CATSGGVGNGYTF,13,TRBV24-1,-,TRBJ1-2,-
TGTGCCAGCAGCCAGGGTTGGAACACTGAAGCTTTCTTT,CASSQGWNTEAFF,13,TRBV2,many,TRBJ1-1,-
TGTGCCAGCAGTCTGACTGGACTAGCGGAGAACTACGAGCAGTACTTC,CASSLTGLAENYEQYF,16,TRBV25-1,many,TRBJ2-7,TRBD2
TGCAGCAGTTCCGGCAGGGACGCCGGGGAGCTGTTTTTT,CSSSGRDAGELFF,13,TRBV29-1,once,TRBJ2-2,-
TGCAGTGCCCCCGGACAGGGGGCGAAGACCCAGTACTTC,CSAPGQGAKTQYF,13,TRBV20-1,few,TRBJ2-5,TRBD1
TGCGCCAGCAGCCTCGCTAGGGCCTGGGGAGATACGCAGTATTTT,CASSLARAWGDTQYF,15,TRBV5-1,few,TRBJ2-3,-
TGTGCCAGCAGTCATAGCAACTACGAGCAGTACTTC,CASSHSNYEQYF,12,TRBV7-6,many,TRBJ2-7,-